This TCR beta chain comes out of a study of CD8 T cells in ankylosing spondylitis. The V gene end was trimmed by 6 bases and the J gene end by 8 bases; junction bases not matched to a gene: 7. Germline loops: CDR1 SEHNR, CDR2 FQNEAQ (reference sequence). The CDR3 covers 15 residues. Study-wide results and limits: It appeared that ankylosing spondylitis blood was characterized by a TCR beta motif of fewer than ten highly homologous variants. Clones linked with disease were CD8+ and fairly uncommon in the peripheral blood.

This clonotype was recorded many times. The antigen remains unidentified. TCRdb re-derived calls from the 5' RACE reads in MiXCR, one entry per CDR3 protein. The profile covers more than 500,000 distinct CDR3 sequences, with about 5% appearing a single time and 3% to 4.5% taken by the ten largest. The source of this sequence is a male donor with ankylosing spondylitis. The rearrangement joins TRBV7-9 to TRBJ2-1, with 13 bases fitting TRBD2. The sample taken for sequencing was blood, either unsorted or a sorted T cell fraction (not recorded which). The CDR3 DNA sequence: TGTGCCAGCAGATCTGGACTAGCGGGAGCCTATGAGCAGTTCTTC. Amino acids: CASRSGLAGAYEQFF.